The 11 T cell receptor beta chains in this list originate from one sample, sequenced in a study of patients and donors after allogeneic stem cell transplantation. MiXCR, run by TCRdb on the RT-PCR reads, gives a single entry per CDR3 protein. Found here are about 200,000 distinct CDR3 sequences, 35% to 50% of them singletons; the top ten hold 33%. Sequencing was carried out using blood, either unsorted or a sorted T cell fraction (not recorded which). These receptors originate from a human donor who was either an allogeneic HSCT recipient or a stem cell or donor lymphocyte infusion donor (not recorded which). It is not recorded whose cells these are; they may come from a transplant donor.

The sample holds a few counts of this clonotype. The chain uses TRBV10-3 and TRBJ1-2; 7 bases line up with TRBD1. Germline CDR1 is ENHRY and CDR2 is SYGVKD. J lost 6 bases, V lost 6 bases, and 7 bases had no gene match. The length of the CDR3 is 13 residues. CDR3: CAISIDRVNGYTF. CDR3 sequence (DNA): TGTGCCATCAGCATCGACAGGGTAAATGGCTACACCTTC.

The chain couples TRBV6-5 to TRBJ1-1, with D uncertain. The length of the CDR3 is 14 residues. V dropped 2 bases and J dropped 3 bases, with 10 bases sitting between them. CDR1 and CDR2 from the germline V gene are MNHEY and SVGAGI. The chain's CDR3 is CASSYDLSDTEAFF. CDR3 bases: TGTGCCAGCAGTTACGACCTGTCGGACACTGAAGCTTTCTTT.

This clonotype came up a few times. This chain connects TRBV7-9 to TRBJ1-1, with D possibly being TRBD1 (5 bases). Germline lookup yields CDR1 SEHNR and CDR2 FQNEAQ (reference sequence). V lost 1 base and J lost 5, with 20 bases in between. The CDR3 has 17 amino acids. The CDR3 here is CASSLEGGGTGWTEAFF. The CDR3 DNA follows: TGTGCCAGCAGCTTAGAAGGAGGAGGGACGGGGTGGACTGAAGCTTTCTTT.

J is TRBJ2-7 and V is TRBV4-2, with no clear D. CDR1 and CDR2 (germline): LGHNA, YNFKEQ. The germline V and J ends were trimmed by 0 bases and 3 bases, with 12 bases remaining between them. CDR3 length: 15 residues. The CDR3 is CASSQELAADYEQYF. In DNA, the CDR3 is TGTGCCAGCAGCCAAGAACTGGCAGCAGACTACGAGCAGTACTTC.

The chain has TRBV10-3 and TRBJ2-7; unclear D gene. Per germline, CDR1 ENHRY and CDR2 SYGVKD. Trimming removed 0 bases at V and 6 bases at J, with 3 bases between. This CDR3 has 11 amino acids. CDR3 bases: TGTGCCATCAGTGAGTCGGCCGAGCAGTACTTC. This codes for CAISESAEQYF.

This clonotype was found once. The chain has TRBV15 and TRBJ1-1; weak D call: TRBD1 (6 bases). The germline V gene has CDR1 LNHNV and CDR2 YYDKDF (reference sequence). The CDR3 runs 16 residues. V gave up 3 bases and J gave up 7 bases, with 21 bases separating them. Here the CDR3 reads CATSRGVQGSPIEAFF. CDR3 sequence (DNA): TGTGCCACCAGCAGGGGGGTACAGGGCTCCCCAATTGAAGCTTTCTTT.

CDR3 residues: CAVAPGVWSPLHF. The CDR3 coding sequence is TGTGCCGTTGCCCCAGGGGTTTGGTCACCCCTCCACTTT. The gene calls are TRBV28 and TRBJ1-6, with a weak D call TRBD1 (6 bases). Germline-derived CDR1 and CDR2 are MDHEN and SYDVKM. Trimming stripped 11 bases from V and 10 bases from J, with 18 bases between. CDR3 length equals 13 residues.

The chain combines TRBV5-6 with TRBJ1-1; 8 bases match TRBD1. Germline V lookup: CDR1 SGHDT, CDR2 YYEEEE. This CDR3 has 15 residues. J was trimmed by 0 bases and V by 4 bases; bases with no gene match: 5. CDR3 sequence (DNA): TGTGCCAGCAGCAAACGGACAGGGTTGAACACTGAAGCTTTCTTT. The encoded protein is CASSKRTGLNTEAFF.

This clonotype was counted many times. The chain has TRBV29-1 and TRBJ1-1; D is undetermined. CDR1 SQVTM and CDR2 ANQGSEA come from the germline V gene. The CDR3 is 13 residues long. V was shortened by 1 base and J by 0 bases, with 6 bases between the two germline ends. DNA of the CDR3: TGCAGCGTTGAAGCAGTCATGAACACTGAAGCTTTCTTT. This gives the protein CSVEAVMNTEAFF.

The count of this clonotype is one. The genes are TRBV27 and TRBJ2-5, with D perhaps matching TRBD2 (5 bases). Germline V gene data show CDR1 as MNHEY and CDR2 as SMNVEV (reference sequence). Trimming shortened V by 6 bases and J by 7 bases, and 15 bases separated the two germline ends. The CDR3 is 13 amino acids. CDR3 amino acids: CASSLSGLGTQYF. The DNA for the CDR3 is TGTGCCAGCAGCTTAAGCGGCCTGGGGACCCAGTACTTC.

This chain connects TRBV6-5 to TRBJ2-1; D not certain. CDR1 is MNHEY and CDR2 is SVGAGI in the germline V gene. CDR3 length: 12 amino acids. Trimming shortened V by 6 bases and J by 9 bases, and 12 bases separated the two germline ends. The CDR3 loop reads CASRSLVAEQFF. For the CDR3, the DNA is TGTGCCAGCAGATCCCTAGTAGCTGAGCAGTTCTTC.